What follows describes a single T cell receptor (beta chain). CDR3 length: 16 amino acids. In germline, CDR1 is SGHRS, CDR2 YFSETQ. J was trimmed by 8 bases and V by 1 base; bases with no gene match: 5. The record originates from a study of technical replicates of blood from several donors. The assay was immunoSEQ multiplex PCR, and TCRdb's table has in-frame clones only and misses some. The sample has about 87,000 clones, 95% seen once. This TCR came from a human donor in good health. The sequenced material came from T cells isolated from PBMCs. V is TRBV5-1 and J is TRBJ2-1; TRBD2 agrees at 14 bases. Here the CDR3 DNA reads TGCGCCAGCAGCTTGTTCGGGACTAGCGGGAGCCATGAGCAGTTCTTC. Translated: CASSLFGTSGSHEQFF.